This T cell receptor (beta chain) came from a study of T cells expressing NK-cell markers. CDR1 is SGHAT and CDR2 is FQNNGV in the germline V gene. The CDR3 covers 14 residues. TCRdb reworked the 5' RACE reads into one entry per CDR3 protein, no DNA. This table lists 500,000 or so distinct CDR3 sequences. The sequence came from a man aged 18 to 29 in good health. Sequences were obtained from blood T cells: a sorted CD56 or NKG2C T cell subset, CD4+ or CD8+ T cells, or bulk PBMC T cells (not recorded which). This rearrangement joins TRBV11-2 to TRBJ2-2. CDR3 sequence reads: CASSSRGHTGELFF.